This TCR beta chain was profiled in a study of T cell responses to AZD1222 COVID-19 vaccine. Regarding the study as a whole: The donors showed a predominance of white British ancestry and of females, with possible underestimation of clonal diversity.

Assay: immunoSEQ multiplex PCR; the TCRdb copy retains only in-frame clones and omits some. The data contain roughly 150,000 clones, around 92% of them singletons. With regard to this clone: Its target is not known.

The CDR3 consists of 13 residues. V was trimmed by 0 bases and J by 7 bases, leaving 9 bases between them. Germline assignment: CDR1 LGHDT and CDR2 YNNKEL (reference sequence). The sequences come from peripheral blood, collected on day 0 of AZD1222 vaccination. The sequence derives from an adult in good health. The chain links TRBV3-1 (or the pseudogene TRBV3-2) to TRBJ1-1; no definite D call. The DNA of the CDR3 is TGTGCCAGCAGCCAAGATAAGCGCATTGAAGCTTTCTTT. It yields the protein CASSQDKRIEAFF.